This passage covers 30 T cell receptor beta chains from one sample sequenced in a study of blood T cell repertoires in COVID-19. Using immunoSEQ multiplex PCR, the repertoire was profiled, and TCRdb retains in-frame clones only, with some absent. The sample records around 200,000 clones, 86% being singletons. Sequenced: peripheral blood. The receptors were sampled from a woman at least 80 years old in a cohort sampled during active or convalescent COVID-19.

J is TRBJ1-2 and V is TRBV2; 10 nucleotides match TRBD1. Germline V gene sequence: CDR1 SNHLY, CDR2 FYNNEI. This CDR3 contains 13 residues. Trimming took 8 bases from V and 7 from J; bases not matched to a gene: 7. The CDR3 region is CASGADRGVGYTF. CDR3 nucleotides: TGTGCCAGCGGGGCGGACAGGGGGGTTGGCTACACCTTC.

The chain has TRBV19 and TRBJ1-2; unclear D gene. The CDR3 sequence is 14 residues long. Germline V CDR1 and CDR2: LNHDA, SQIVND (reference sequence). V lost 1 base, J lost 4 bases, and 10 bases lay in between. The CDR3 protein is CASSIVWESYGYTF. Written as DNA, the CDR3 is TGTGCCAGTAGTATAGTGTGGGAGAGCTATGGCTACACCTTC.

This sequence joins TRBV7-2 and TRBJ1-5, with no clear D. This CDR3 has 15 residues. Germline loops: CDR1 SGHTA, CDR2 FQGNSA. V was trimmed by 1 base and J by 1 base, leaving 8 bases between them. The CDR3, as DNA: TGTGCCAGCAGCTTAGAATCCCTAAGCAATCAGCCCCAGCATTTT. It codes for CASSLESLSNQPQHF.

J is TRBJ1-3 and V is TRBV6-5; D uncertain. V shed 6 bases and J shed 1 base, with 10 bases lying between them. In germline, CDR1 is MNHEY, CDR2 SVGAGI. The CDR3 totals 14 residues. CDR3 DNA: TGTGCCAGCAGCCAGTCTTTATCTGGAAACACCATATATTTT. Residues: CASSQSLSGNTIYF.

The V gene is TRBV7-9, the J gene TRBJ2-5; 8 bases map to TRBD1. This CDR3 has 14 residues. J was trimmed by 6 bases and V by 6 bases; bases with no gene match: 9. Germline-derived CDR1 and CDR2 are SEHNR and FQNEAQ (reference sequence). CDR3 DNA sequence: TGTGCCAGCAGGTTGGGGACAGGAAGGAAGACCCAGTACTTC. Its translation is CASRLGTGRKTQYF.

This chain uses TRBV6-5 with TRBJ1-6; 9 nucleotides line up with TRBD1. Germline V gene lookup returns CDR1 MNHEY and CDR2 SVGAGI. The ends lost 6 bases at V and 7 bases at J; junction bases unmatched: 1. The CDR3 has 13 residues. The CDR3 coding sequence is TGTGCCAGCAGCGGACAGGGGAATTCACCCCTCCACTTT. It translates to CASSGQGNSPLHF.

The CDR3 DNA reads as TGTGCCAGCAGCAAATTATTAGGCACAGGGGTGGCCTATAATTCACCCCTCCACTTT. Translation gives CASSKLLGTGVAYNSPLHF. The chain is built from TRBV21-1 and TRBJ1-6; TRBD1, as called in the table, went unchecked against the DNA. TRBV21-1 is a listed pseudogene. There are 19 residues in the CDR3.

V usage is TRBV2 and J usage is TRBJ1-5, with 7 bases matching TRBD1. The CDR3 contains 15 residues. The V segment lost 4 bases and the J segment 0 bases; nucleotides outside the gene matches: 3. The V gene's germline CDR1 is SNHLY and CDR2 FYNNEI. The CDR3 sequence: CASSAGQISNQPQHF. The DNA for the CDR3 is TGTGCCAGCAGTGCGGGACAGATTAGCAATCAGCCCCAGCATTTT.

CDR3: CASSLLVGTGGTYEQYF. CDR3 coding DNA: TGTGCCAGCAGTTTATTAGTCGGGACAGGGGGAACCTACGAGCAGTACTTC. V usage is TRBV28 and J usage is TRBJ2-7; 11 bases are shared with TRBD1. The CDR3 has 17 residues. V was clipped by 1 base and J by 2 bases; unmatched bases: 7. Germline CDR1 MDHEN, CDR2 SYDVKM.

V is TRBV24-1 and J is TRBJ2-5, with TRBD2 identical over 10 bases. V dropped 7 bases and J dropped 2; count of bases not matched to a gene: 18. Germline V gene sequence: CDR1 KGHDR, CDR2 SFDVKD. This CDR3 has 19 residues. The CDR3 nucleotides read TGTGCCACCAGCCCCTCCCTGGAGCTAGCGGGAGCGAGACAAGAGACCCAGTACTTC. Translating gives CATSPSLELAGARQETQYF.

The V gene is TRBV18, the J gene TRBJ1-5; 10 nucleotides align to TRBD1. V trimming: 1 base; J trimming: 7 bases; junction bases outside the gene matches: 4. Germline V gene sequence: CDR1 KGHSH, CDR2 LQKENI. The CDR3 covers 15 residues. The DNA of the CDR3 is TGTGCCAGCTCACCACGACAGGGGGCCAGGCAGCCCCAGCATTTT. Its protein is CASSPRQGARQPQHF.

The rearrangement uses TRBV9 and TRBJ2-1; 11 nucleotides line up with TRBD2. The CDR3 consists of 17 residues. With 0 bases clipped from V and 3 bases from J, the junction kept 5 bases outside the gene matches. The V gene's germline CDR1 is SGDLS and CDR2 YYNGEE. The chain's CDR3 is CASSVEGGTSGYNEQFF. CDR3 DNA: TGTGCCAGCAGCGTAGAGGGGGGGACTAGCGGCTACAATGAGCAGTTCTTC.

The gene calls are TRBV5-4 and TRBJ2-5, with D hard to call. CDR3 length equals 11 residues. Trimming left V 2 bases short and J 3 bases short, with 2 bases between. CDR1 and CDR2 from the germline V gene are SGHNT and YYREEE (reference sequence). DNA of the CDR3: TGTGCCAGCAGCTTTAAAGAGACCCAGTACTTC. Its translation is CASSFKETQYF.

The genes are TRBV14 and TRBJ2-7; TRBD1 aligns across 10 bases. The V gene's germline CDR1 is SGHDN and CDR2 FVKESK. This CDR3 spans 15 amino acids. V dropped 1 base and J dropped 5; count of bases not matched to a gene: 5. Written as DNA, the CDR3 is TGTGCCAGCAGCCAAGGCCGGGACAGGGGCCACGAGCAGTACTTC. It specifies CASSQGRDRGHEQYF.

The rearrangement links TRBV18 to TRBJ2-6, with D unresolved. This CDR3 has 16 residues. The germline CDR1 and CDR2 sequences are KGHSH and LQKENI. V was shortened by 5 bases and J by 0 bases, with 11 bases between the two germline ends. The CDR3 here is CASSGDHASGANVLTF. In nucleotides, the CDR3 is TGTGCCAGCTCAGGAGACCACGCCTCTGGGGCCAACGTCCTGACTTTC. The complete variable domain, with remaining parts taken from reference TRBV18 and TRBJ2-6, reads NAGVMQNPRHLVRRRGQEARLRCSPMKGHSHVYWYRQLPEEGLKFMVYLQKENIIDESGMPKERFSAEFPKEGPSILRIQQVVRGDSAAYFCASSGDHASGANVLTFGAGSRLTVL.

V and J are TRBV4-1 and TRBJ2-3, with 9 nucleotides matching TRBD2. The CDR3 is 16 amino acids. The germline gives CDR1 MGHRA, CDR2 YSYEKL. After removal of 4 bases from V and 3 bases from J, the junction contained 8 bases not matched to a gene. The CDR3 is CASSPARREGTDTQYF. The DNA for the CDR3 is TGCGCCAGCAGCCCTGCCAGGCGGGAGGGAACAGATACGCAGTATTTT.

This chain joins TRBV12-5 and TRBJ1-5, with a tentative D call TRBD1 (6 bases). CDR1 is LGHNT, CDR2 FRNRAP, per germline. The V end was cut by 3 bases, the J end by 2 bases, with 17 bases between. CDR3 length equals 17 residues. CDR3 sequence: CASGFFGQTIRNQPQHF. The CDR3 coding sequence is TGTGCTAGTGGTTTCTTCGGACAGACCATTCGCAATCAGCCCCAGCATTTT.

The V call is TRBV7-9, the J call TRBJ2-5, with D perhaps matching TRBD1 (6 bases). V was pared by 5 bases and J by 4 bases, with 20 bases between. The length of the CDR3 is 16 residues. Per the germline V gene, CDR1 is SEHNR and CDR2 is FQNEAQ (reference sequence). The CDR3 spells CASSPRGTIGGETQYF. Written as DNA, the CDR3 is TGTGCCAGCAGCCCCCGAGGCACTATAGGGGGAGAGACCCAGTACTTC.

V is TRBV6-5 and J is TRBJ2-2; TRBD1 matches 9 bases. The germline gives CDR1 MNHEY, CDR2 SVGAGI. Trimming cost V 6 bases and J 7 bases; bases outside gene matches: 6. The CDR3 totals 14 residues. CDR3 protein: CASRADRGVGELFF. The CDR3 nucleotides read TGTGCCAGCAGAGCGGACAGGGGTGTCGGGGAGCTGTTTTTT.

The chain links TRBV27 to TRBJ1-6; 8 bases line up with TRBD1. CDR1 and CDR2 (germline): MNHEY, SMNVEV (reference sequence). Trimming took 5 bases from V and 5 from J; bases not matched to a gene: 11. The CDR3 extends over 17 amino acids. The CDR3 loop is CASSPWTGSLHNSPLHF. For the CDR3, the DNA is TGTGCCAGCAGTCCTTGGACAGGGTCGCTTCATAATTCACCCCTCCACTTT.

CDR3 loop: CASSTGQVGAFF. The CDR3 nucleotides are TGTGCCAGCAGTACCGGACAGGTCGGAGCTTTCTTT. The chain joins TRBV6-5 to TRBJ1-1; 7 bases agree with TRBD1. CDR3 length equals 12 residues. The V and J ends lost 5 bases and 10 bases, in that order; junction bases with no gene match: 7. Germline-derived CDR1 and CDR2 are MNHEY and SVGAGI.

This chain connects TRBV7-2 to TRBJ2-5, with 8 bases lining up with TRBD2. Per germline, CDR1 SGHTA and CDR2 FQGNSA. With V trimmed by 2 bases and J by 4 bases, 6 bases remained unmatched. This CDR3 has 15 residues. CDR3 in amino acids: CASSLTRGGRETQYF. DNA for the CDR3: TGTGCCAGCAGCTTAACACGGGGGGGCCGAGAGACCCAGTACTTC.

The V and J genes are TRBV10-3 and TRBJ2-1, with TRBD2 matching over 7 bases. This CDR3 region has 13 residues. The ends lost 4 bases at V and 6 bases at J; junction bases unmatched: 3. Germline CDR1 is ENHRY and CDR2 is SYGVKD. In nucleotides, the CDR3 is TGTGCCATCAGTGGACTAGCCGGCAATGAGCAGTTCTTC. The encoded protein is CAISGLAGNEQFF.

The chain recombines TRBV2 with TRBJ2-5; D is perhaps TRBD2 (6 bases). V shed 6 bases and J shed 2 bases, with 10 bases lying between them. The CDR3 runs 13 residues. The germline V gene encodes CDR1 SNHLY and CDR2 FYNNEI. Here the CDR3 reads CASSRDWQETQYF. DNA for the CDR3: TGTGCCAGCAGCCGGGACTGGCAAGAGACCCAGTACTTC.

The sample holds one count of this clone. The rearrangement uses TRBV11-3 and TRBJ2-5; 8 nucleotides line up with TRBD1. Losses at the gene ends were 5 bases for V and 4 bases for J; bases not matched to a gene: 6. The CDR3 extends over 14 amino acids. Germline V gene data show CDR1 as SGHNT and CDR2 as YENEEA. CDR3: CASSDGQGTETQYF. Here the CDR3 DNA reads TGTGCCAGCAGCGACGGACAGGGTACAGAGACCCAGTACTTC.

The rearrangement joins TRBV3-1 (or the pseudogene TRBV3-2) to TRBJ2-5; 9 nucleotides match TRBD2. V shed 4 bases, J shed 5 bases, and the junction held 8 bases outside the gene matches. This CDR3 contains 15 residues. Per germline, CDR1 LGHDT and CDR2 YNNKEL (reference sequence). The CDR3 protein is CASSPQRTSAETQYF. CDR3 DNA: TGTGCCAGCAGCCCCCAACGGACTAGCGCGGAGACCCAGTACTTC.

The V and J genes are TRBV3-1 (or the pseudogene TRBV3-2) and TRBJ2-2, with TRBD2 identical over 15 bases. The trim removed 8 bases at V and 4 bases at J, leaving 11 bases unmatched. Germline CDR1 and CDR2: LGHDT and YNNKEL (reference sequence). CDR3 length equals 18 residues. The CDR3 is CASRRGLAGGPSTGELFF. The DNA for the CDR3 is TGTGCCAGCCGACGCGGACTAGCGGGGGGGCCAAGCACCGGGGAGCTGTTTTTT.

The gene calls are TRBV6-6 and TRBJ2-1, with D tentatively TRBD1 (5 bases). The CDR3 spans 13 residues. V lost 5 bases and J 0 bases, leaving 5 bases between the germline ends. The germline gives CDR1 MNHNY, CDR2 SVGAGI (reference sequence). The CDR3 nucleotides are TGTGCCAGCAGTGACAGCTCCTACAATGAGCAGTTCTTC. Protein: CASSDSSYNEQFF.

The rearrangement joins TRBV3-1 (or the pseudogene TRBV3-2) to TRBJ1-1; a weak D match, TRBD1 (5 bases). Trimming cost V 2 bases and J 3 bases, with 16 bases left between them. Germline V gene sequence: CDR1 LGHDT, CDR2 YNNKEL (reference sequence). The CDR3 contains 16 residues. CDR3 protein: CASSQPGFGGYTEAFF. As DNA, the CDR3 is TGTGCCAGCAGCCAACCCGGGTTTGGGGGGTACACTGAAGCTTTCTTT.

The CDR3 protein is CASSSLRGTEAFF. The CDR3 DNA is TGTGCCAGCAGCTCCCTCCGGGGGACTGAAGCTTTCTTT. The V call is TRBV14, the J call TRBJ1-1; possible D gene TRBD1, 5 bases. Trimming stripped 5 bases from V and 5 bases from J, with 12 bases between. This CDR3 contains 13 residues. The germline V gene encodes CDR1 SGHDN and CDR2 FVKESK.